Listed below are T cell receptor beta chains from one sample, sequenced in a study of blood T cells in healthy people across ages. TCRdb ran MiXCR on the 5' RACE reads and lists one entry per CDR3 protein. The table lists fewer than 750,000 distinct CDR3 sequences, over 40% of them singletons. Sequencing input: blood. These receptors came from an elderly woman in good health. Each CDR3 is given with its conserved first and last residue. The D gene is left open where the match is weak. Clone sizes are given selectively: once, few, many, or a class where the clone is expanded.

NA	NA	TRBV7-9	TRBJ2-7	TGTGCCAGCAGCTATGACACCTCAACCATTATCGAGCAGTACTTC	CASSYDTSTIIEQYF
NA	TRBD2	TRBV6-2/TRBV6-3	TRBJ2-4	TGTGCCAGCAGTTACAAAAGGACTAGCGTCGTGGGCAAAAACATTCAGTACTTC	CASSYKRTSVVGKNIQYF
NA	NA	TRBV5-1	TRBJ2-1	TGCGCCAGCAGCAAGGTGGGGGCGAATGAGCAGTTCTTC	CASSKVGANEQFF
few	NA	TRBV5-1	TRBJ1-1	TGCGCCAGCTCGAGGGGGGATACTAACACTGAAGCTTTCTTT	CASSRGDTNTEAFF
NA	NA	TRBV20-1	TRBJ2-7	TGCAGTGCTAGAGATCAAAAGCTTTCCTGCGAGCAGTACTTC	CSARDQKLSCEQYF
NA	NA	TRBV20-1	TRBJ2-5	TGCAGTGCTAGACACGGGGTGCAAGAGACCCAGTACTTC	CSARHGVQETQYF
NA	NA	TRBV5-1	TRBJ2-3	TGCGCCAGCAGCTTTGGAGGATACGATACGCAGTATTTT	CASSFGGYDTQYF
NA	NA	TRBV9	TRBJ2-2	TGTGCCAGCAGCGTAGATGTCCTGGACCTGAAAACCGGGGAGCTGTTTTTT	CASSVDVLDLKTGELFF
NA	TRBD2	TRBV27	TRBJ2-1	TGTGCCAGCAGTTTTCTGGGGGGGGAAGAGACCCAGTTCTTC	CASSFLGGEETQFF
many	NA	TRBV27	TRBJ2-1	TGTGCCAGCAGGGGTGGACAGTACAATGAGCAGTTCTTC	CASRGGQYNEQFF
NA	NA	TRBV10-3	TRBJ2-5	TGTGCCATCTCGACCAACAATGAGCAGTACTTC	CAISTNNEQYF
NA	TRBD2	TRBV7-2	TRBJ2-7	TGTGCCAGCTCCACCTTAGCGGGAACCTACGAGCAGTACTTC	CASSTLAGTYEQYF
many	TRBD1	TRBV7-2	TRBJ2-3	TGTGCCACCAGAGGGGGCCGGTTGGATACGCAGTATTTT	CATRGGRLDTQYF
few	NA	TRBV24-1	TRBJ2-3	TGTGCCACCAGTGGGATGGCGCCTAGCACAGATACGCAGTATTTT	CATSGMAPSTDTQYF